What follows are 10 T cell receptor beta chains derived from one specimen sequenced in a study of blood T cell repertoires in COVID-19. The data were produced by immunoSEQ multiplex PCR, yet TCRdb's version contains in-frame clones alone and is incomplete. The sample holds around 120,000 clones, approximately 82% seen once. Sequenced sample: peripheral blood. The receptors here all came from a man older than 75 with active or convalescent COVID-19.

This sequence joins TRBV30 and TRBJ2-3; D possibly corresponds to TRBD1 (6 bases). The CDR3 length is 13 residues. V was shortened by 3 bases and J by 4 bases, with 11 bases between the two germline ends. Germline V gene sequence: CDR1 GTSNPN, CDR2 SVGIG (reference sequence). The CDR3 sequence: CAWSLYRADTQYF. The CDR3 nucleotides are TGTGCCTGGAGCCTTTACAGGGCAGATACGCAGTATTTT.

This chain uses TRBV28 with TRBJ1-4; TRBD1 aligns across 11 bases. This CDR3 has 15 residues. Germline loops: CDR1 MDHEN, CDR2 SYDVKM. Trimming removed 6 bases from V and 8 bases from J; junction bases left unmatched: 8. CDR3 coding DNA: TGTGCCAGCAGACGGGACAGGGGGGGTTGGGAAAAACTGTTTTTT. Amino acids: CASRRDRGGWEKLFF.

CDR3 sequence (DNA): TGTGCCAGTAGGAGCCTGGGACAGGGCGAAGAGCAGTACTTC. Protein product: CASRSLGQGEEQYF. This rearrangement joins TRBV6-4 to TRBJ2-7, with 9 bases identical to TRBD1. Per the germline V gene, CDR1 is MRHNA and CDR2 is SNTAGT. This CDR3 region has 14 residues. J was trimmed by 7 bases and V by 9 bases; bases with no gene match: 13.

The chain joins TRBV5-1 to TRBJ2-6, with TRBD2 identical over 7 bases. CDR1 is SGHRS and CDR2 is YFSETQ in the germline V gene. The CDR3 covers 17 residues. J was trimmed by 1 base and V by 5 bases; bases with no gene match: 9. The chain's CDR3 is CASRPPGGGSGANVLTF. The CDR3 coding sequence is TGCGCCAGCAGACCCCCAGGCGGGGGTTCTGGGGCCAACGTCCTGACTTTC.

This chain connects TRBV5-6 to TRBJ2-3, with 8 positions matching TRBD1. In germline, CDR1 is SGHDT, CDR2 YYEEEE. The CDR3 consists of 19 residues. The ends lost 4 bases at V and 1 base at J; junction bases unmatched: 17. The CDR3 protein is CASSLRGQGAKWGTDTQYF. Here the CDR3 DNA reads TGTGCCAGCAGCCTGAGGGGGCAGGGGGCCAAATGGGGCACAGATACGCAGTATTTT.

The CDR3 nucleotides are TGTGCCAGCAGCGTATTACTAGCCACAGATACGCAGTATTTT. Translation gives CASSVLLATDTQYF. This rearrangement joins TRBV9 to TRBJ2-3; perhaps TRBD2 as D (6 bases). The CDR3 spans 14 residues. The V gene lost 1 base and the J gene lost 2 bases, with 8 bases spanning the gap. Germline loops: CDR1 SGDLS, CDR2 YYNGEE.

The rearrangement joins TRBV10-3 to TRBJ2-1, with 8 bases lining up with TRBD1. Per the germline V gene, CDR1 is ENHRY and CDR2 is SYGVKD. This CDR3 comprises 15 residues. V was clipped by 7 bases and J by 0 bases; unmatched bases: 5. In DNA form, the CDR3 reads TGTGCCATCACCCGAGACAGGGGCTCCTACAATGAGCAGTTCTTC. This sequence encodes CAITRDRGSYNEQFF.

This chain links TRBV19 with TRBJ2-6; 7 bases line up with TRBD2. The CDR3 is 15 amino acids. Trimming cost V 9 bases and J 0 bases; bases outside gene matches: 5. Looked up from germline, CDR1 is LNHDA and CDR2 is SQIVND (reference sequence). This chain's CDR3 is CASEGGDSGANVLTF. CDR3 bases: TGTGCCAGCGAGGGAGGGGACTCTGGGGCCAACGTCCTGACTTTC. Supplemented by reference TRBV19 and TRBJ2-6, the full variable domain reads DGGITQSPKYLFRKEGQNVTLSCEQNLNHDAMYWYRQDPGQGLRLIYYSQIVNDFQKGDIAEGYSVSREKKESFPLTVTSAQKNPTAFYLCASEGGDSGANVLTFGAGSRLTVL.

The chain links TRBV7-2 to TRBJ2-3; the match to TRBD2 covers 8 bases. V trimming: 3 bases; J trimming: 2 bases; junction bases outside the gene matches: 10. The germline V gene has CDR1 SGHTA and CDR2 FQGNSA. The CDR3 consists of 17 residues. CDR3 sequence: CASSFGSGVITTDTQYF. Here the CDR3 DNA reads TGTGCCAGCAGCTTCGGTAGCGGGGTGATCACCACAGATACGCAGTATTTT.

This chain's CDR3 is CASSEGLPTDTQYF. DNA of the CDR3: TGTGCCAGCAGTGAGGGACTTCCCACAGATACGCAGTATTTT. V gene TRBV6-4 combines with J gene TRBJ2-3; D is perhaps TRBD2 (6 bases). The V and J ends lost 3 bases and 2 bases respectively, with 9 bases between them. CDR1 and CDR2 (germline): MRHNA, SNTAGT. CDR3 length: 14 residues.